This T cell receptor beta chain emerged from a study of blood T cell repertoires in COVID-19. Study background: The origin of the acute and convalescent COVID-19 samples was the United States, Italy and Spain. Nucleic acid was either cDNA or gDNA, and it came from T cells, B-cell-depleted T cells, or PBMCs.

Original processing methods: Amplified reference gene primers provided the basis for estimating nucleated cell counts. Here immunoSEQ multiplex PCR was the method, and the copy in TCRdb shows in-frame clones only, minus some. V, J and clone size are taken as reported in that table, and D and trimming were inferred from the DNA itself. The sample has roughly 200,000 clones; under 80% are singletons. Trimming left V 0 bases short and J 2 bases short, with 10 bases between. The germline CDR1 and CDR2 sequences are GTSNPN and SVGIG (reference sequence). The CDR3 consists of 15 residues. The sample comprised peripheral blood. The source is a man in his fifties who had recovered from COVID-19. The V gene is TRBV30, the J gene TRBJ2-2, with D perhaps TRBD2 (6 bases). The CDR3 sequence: CAWSVGGANTGELFF. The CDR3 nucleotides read TGTGCCTGGAGTGTCGGCGGGGCCAACACCGGGGAGCTGTTTTTT.